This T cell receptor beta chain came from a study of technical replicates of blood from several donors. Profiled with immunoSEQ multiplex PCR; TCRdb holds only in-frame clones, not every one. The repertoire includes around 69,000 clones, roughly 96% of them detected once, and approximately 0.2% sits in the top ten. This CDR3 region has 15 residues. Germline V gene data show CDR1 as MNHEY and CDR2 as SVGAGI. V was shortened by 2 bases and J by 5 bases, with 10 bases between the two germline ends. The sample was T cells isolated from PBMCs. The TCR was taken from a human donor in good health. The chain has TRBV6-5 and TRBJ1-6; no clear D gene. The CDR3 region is CASSYVSADNSPLHF. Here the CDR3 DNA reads TGTGCCAGCAGTTACGTGTCAGCGGATAATTCACCCCTCCACTTT.